The 24 T cell receptor beta chains below all came from one sample that was sequenced in a study of shared clonotypes between healthy human individuals. Assay: immunoSEQ multiplex PCR; the TCRdb copy retains only in-frame clones and omits some. The data contain millions of clones, about 95% of them singletons. Terminally differentiated effector memory CD45RA+ cells were excluded from the naive CD8 cells, which were CD45RO-negative and positively selected for CCR7. Material: naive CD8+ T cells sorted from blood. These receptor sequences come from a man in his late teens or twenties in good health.

A remark on this clone: Different DNA sequences within this sample yield the same CDR3. The chain employs TRBV7-6 and TRBJ2-7, with unresolved D. Trimming stripped 5 bases from V and 0 bases from J, with 8 bases between. The CDR3 length is 13 residues. Germline V gives CDR1 SGHVS, CDR2 FNYEAQ. CDR3 protein: CASSLTSSYEQYF. The CDR3, as DNA: TGTGCCAGCAGCCTCACGAGCTCCTACGAGCAGTACTTC. Variable domain in full (rest from reference TRBV7-6 and TRBJ2-7): GAGVSQSPRYKVTKRGQDVALRCDPISGHVSLYWYRQALGQGPEFLTYFNYEAQQDKSGLPNDRFSAERPEGSISTLTIQRTEQRDSAMYRCASSLTSSYEQYFGPGTRLTVT.

The chain has TRBV2 and TRBJ2-5; 7 positions match TRBD2. The germline V gene has CDR1 SNHLY and CDR2 FYNNEI. The CDR3 spans 16 residues. The ends lost 4 bases at V and 5 bases at J; junction bases unmatched: 13. CDR3 sequence reads: CASSVHPSGGGETQYF. CDR3 in DNA: TGTGCCAGCAGTGTCCATCCTAGCGGAGGAGGGGAGACCCAGTACTTC.

This chain uses TRBV11-2 with TRBJ1-2, with 12 nucleotides matching TRBD1. Germline loops: CDR1 SGHAT, CDR2 FQNNGV. The CDR3 sequence is 13 residues long. The V gene end was trimmed by 5 bases and the J gene end by 8 bases; junction bases not matched to a gene: 3. CDR3 DNA: TGTGCCAGCAGCGGGGGACAGGGGGCCGGCTACACCTTC. Residues: CASSGGQGAGYTF.

The chain employs TRBV6-5 and TRBJ1-1; 11 bases are shared with TRBD1. V dropped 6 bases and J dropped 5; count of bases not matched to a gene: 5. The CDR3 covers 14 residues. Germline-derived CDR1 and CDR2 are MNHEY and SVGAGI. The CDR3 spells CASSSDRGRTEAFF. CDR3 DNA: TGTGCCAGCAGCTCGGACAGGGGGCGAACTGAAGCTTTCTTT.

V and J are TRBV4-3 and TRBJ2-2; TRBD1 aligns across 8 bases. Trimming cost V 4 bases and J 4 bases; bases outside gene matches: 5. Germline CDR1 and CDR2: LGHNA and YSLEER. CDR3 length: 15 residues. The CDR3 loop is CASSLAGQATGELFF. The CDR3 nucleotides are TGCGCCAGCAGCCTGGCGGGACAGGCCACCGGGGAGCTGTTTTTT.

The J gene is TRBJ1-2, the V gene TRBV6-5; D gene uncertain. The germline CDR1 and CDR2 sequences are MNHEY and SVGAGI. Trimming removed 6 bases from V and 3 bases from J, with 14 bases in between. The CDR3 extends over 14 amino acids. The CDR3 reads CASSYALGDYGYTF. The CDR3 region has the DNA TGTGCCAGCAGCTATGCACTTGGGGACTATGGCTACACCTTC.

V and J are TRBV7-9 and TRBJ1-3; maybe TRBD1 (6 bases). V lost 9 bases and J lost 4, with 13 bases in between. The CDR3 consists of 13 residues. The germline gives CDR1 SEHNR, CDR2 FQNEAQ (reference sequence). CDR3 region: CASQGLGGNTIYF. The CDR3 coding sequence is TGTGCCAGTCAGGGGCTGGGAGGAAACACCATATATTTT. Based on the CDR3 plus reference TRBV7-9 and TRBJ1-3, the full variable domain is DTGVSQNPRHKITKRGQNVTFRCDPISEHNRLYWYRQTLGQGPEFLTYFQNEAQLEKSRLLSDRFSAERPKGSFSTLEIQRTEQGDSAMYLCASQGLGGNTIYFGEGSWLTVV.

CDR3 region: CASSSGGGSPLHF. Written as DNA, the CDR3 is TGTGCCAGCAGCTCTGGGGGGGGTTCACCCCTCCACTTT. The V call is TRBV5-6, the J call TRBJ1-6; D might be TRBD1 (5 bases). This CDR3 contains 13 residues. V was shortened by 3 bases and J by 9 bases, with 10 bases between the two germline ends. The germline V gene has CDR1 SGHDT and CDR2 YYEEEE.

To note about this clone: Other DNA sequences in this sample translate to the same CDR3. The rearrangement uses TRBV4-1 and TRBJ1-4; no firm D call. Trimming shortened V by 1 base and J by 8 bases, and 5 bases separated the two germline ends. There are 12 residues in the CDR3. Germline CDR1 is MGHRA and CDR2 is YSYEKL. DNA for the CDR3: TGCGCCAGCAGCCAAGTGAGGGAAAAACTGTTTTTT. Translated, it gives CASSQVREKLFF.

The chain is built from TRBV29-1 and TRBJ2-2, with 9 bases identical to TRBD1. CDR3 length: 16 amino acids. V lost 6 bases, J lost 0 bases, and 8 bases stayed unmatched. Germline V gene sequence: CDR1 SQVTM, CDR2 ANQGSEA. The CDR3 protein is CSVIGGTGPNTGELFF. The DNA for the CDR3 is TGCAGCGTCATAGGTGGGACAGGGCCGAACACCGGGGAGCTGTTTTTT.

This clone has a single count. The CDR3 protein is CATSRESVVTEQYF. The CDR3 DNA reads as TGTGCCACCAGCAGGGAGTCGGTTGTCACCGAGCAGTACTTC. V usage is TRBV15 and J usage is TRBJ2-7; D not certain. This CDR3 contains 14 residues. V was pared by 3 bases and J by 6 bases, with 15 bases between. Germline lookup yields CDR1 LNHNV and CDR2 YYDKDF (reference sequence).

The chain employs TRBV23-1 and TRBJ2-7; no clear D. TRBV23-1 is an open reading frame whose function is uncertain. The CDR3 length is 17 residues. V was pared by 3 bases and J by 0 bases, with 18 bases between. The CDR3 DNA reads as TGCGCCAGCAGTCAGCCCGGAAAGGGAATTAGCTCCTACGAGCAGTACTTC. Protein sequence: CASSQPGKGISSYEQYF.

The rearrangement links TRBV7-9 to TRBJ2-1; the D is unclear. This CDR3 is 14 amino acids long. CDR1 is SEHNR and CDR2 is FQNEAQ in the germline V gene (reference sequence). V lost 1 base and J lost 6, with 10 bases in between. CDR3 DNA sequence: TGTGCCAGCAGCTTAGGGGTAGGAAGCAATGAGCAGTTCTTC. This gives the protein CASSLGVGSNEQFF.

CDR3 sequence reads: CAWNLEQETQYF. As DNA, the CDR3 is TGTGCCTGGAACTTAGAACAAGAGACCCAGTACTTC. V and J are TRBV30 and TRBJ2-5; D is uncertain. V lost 4 bases and J 2 bases, leaving 8 bases between the germline ends. CDR1 and CDR2 (germline): GTSNPN, SVGIG (reference sequence). The CDR3 spans 12 residues.

The J gene is TRBJ2-1, the V gene TRBV18; tentatively, D is TRBD2 (6 bases). The CDR3 runs 15 residues. Germline CDR1 reads KGHSH; CDR2 reads LQKENI. V shed 1 base and J shed 6 bases, with 13 bases lying between them. This CDR3 reads CASSPLGAGGNEQFF. CDR3 DNA: TGTGCCAGCTCACCACTCGGGGCCGGGGGCAATGAGCAGTTCTTC. The variable domain in full, completed from reference TRBV18 and TRBJ2-1, reads NAGVMQNPRHLVRRRGQEARLRCSPMKGHSHVYWYRQLPEEGLKFMVYLQKENIIDESGMPKERFSAEFPKEGPSILRIQQVVRGDSAAYFCASSPLGAGGNEQFFGPGTRLTVL.

CDR3 residues: CSVLVGVLGYTF. The DNA of the CDR3 is TGCAGCGTTCTCGTGGGGGTTTTGGGCTACACCTTC. The chain joins TRBV29-1 to TRBJ1-2; D is perhaps TRBD1 (5 bases). The CDR3 length is 12 residues. With 5 bases removed from V and 8 bases from J, the gap between germline ends came to 15 bases. Germline lookup yields CDR1 SQVTM and CDR2 ANQGSEA.

The genes are TRBV9 and TRBJ2-1; D may match TRBD1 or TRBD2 (5 bases each). V shed 0 bases and J shed 0 bases, with 7 bases lying between them. There are 15 residues in the CDR3. Germline-derived CDR1 and CDR2 are SGDLS and YYNGEE. CDR3 DNA sequence: TGTGCCAGCAGCGTAGACGGGGCCTCCTACAATGAGCAGTTCTTC. Protein product: CASSVDGASYNEQFF.

Notes on this clone: Other DNA sequences of this sample code for an identical CDR3. The V gene is TRBV27, the J gene TRBJ2-7; D gene ambiguous. Germline loops: CDR1 MNHEY, CDR2 SMNVEV (reference sequence). V lost 3 bases, J lost 2 bases, and 11 bases lay in between. The CDR3 is 14 residues long. CDR3 sequence reads: CASSFGGSAYEQYF. In nucleotides, the CDR3 is TGTGCCAGCAGTTTTGGTGGCTCCGCCTACGAGCAGTACTTC.

The DNA for the CDR3 is TGTGCCAGCAGTTTACAATGGACTGGTAACACCGGGGAGCTGTTTTTT. This codes for CASSLQWTGNTGELFF. The chain links TRBV27 to TRBJ2-2, with D possibly matching TRBD2 (5 bases). Germline CDR1 and CDR2: MNHEY and SMNVEV (reference sequence). Trimming took 2 bases from V and 2 from J, leaving 12 bases between them. CDR3 length: 16 residues.

This chain uses TRBV7-9 with TRBJ2-1; TRBD2 aligns across 7 bases. The ends lost 4 bases at V and 7 bases at J; junction bases unmatched: 7. CDR3 length: 14 amino acids. Germline assignment: CDR1 SEHNR and CDR2 FQNEAQ (reference sequence). CDR3: CASSSGGGLNEQFF. CDR3 sequence (DNA): TGTGCCAGCAGCTCCGGGGGAGGGCTGAATGAGCAGTTCTTC.

In the case of this clone: The same CDR3 arises from other DNA sequences in this sample as well. The gene calls are TRBV13 and TRBJ2-7; D unclear. Germline CDR1 reads PRHDT; CDR2 reads FYEKMQ (reference sequence). The CDR3 consists of 13 residues. Deletions cut 3 bases from V and 0 bases from J, with 6 bases between. CDR3: CASSFGSSYEQYF. In nucleotides, the CDR3 is TGTGCCAGCAGCTTTGGATCCTCCTACGAGCAGTACTTC.

This chain connects TRBV27 to TRBJ1-2; tentative D call: TRBD1 (5 bases). The CDR3 totals 14 residues. The V end was cut by 4 bases, the J end by 4 bases, with 13 bases between. CDR1 and CDR2 (germline): MNHEY, SMNVEV (reference sequence). The CDR3 sequence is CASSYKSGGYGYTF. CDR3 DNA sequence: TGTGCCAGCAGTTATAAGAGTGGGGGCTATGGCTACACCTTC.

V gene TRBV7-9 combines with J gene TRBJ1-1, with TRBD1 identical over 7 bases. Germline V lookup: CDR1 SEHNR, CDR2 FQNEAQ (reference sequence). V lost 6 bases, J lost 3 bases, and 7 bases stayed unmatched. This CDR3 spans 14 amino acids. CDR3 DNA: TGTGCCAGCAGTCAGACAGGGTGGGACACTGAAGCTTTCTTT. Amino acids: CASSQTGWDTEAFF. Full variable domain (missing parts from reference TRBV7-9 and TRBJ1-1): DTGVSQNPRHKITKRGQNVTFRCDPISEHNRLYWYRQTLGQGPEFLTYFQNEAQLEKSRLLSDRFSAERPKGSFSTLEIQRTEQGDSAMYLCASSQTGWDTEAFFGQGTRLTVV.

The chain employs TRBV2 and TRBJ1-1; no clear D. CDR1 is SNHLY, CDR2 FYNNEI, per germline. V dropped 6 bases and J dropped 6 bases, with 11 bases sitting between them. The CDR3 spans 12 residues. CDR3 nucleotides: TGTGCCAGCAGGACCCCTGTGGCTGAAGCTTTCTTT. It codes for CASRTPVAEAFF. Complete variable domain (other parts from reference TRBV2 and TRBJ1-1): EPEVTQTPSHQVTQMGQEVILRCVPISNHLYFYWYRQILGQKVEFLVSFYNNEISEKSEIFDDQFSVERPDGSNFTLKIRSTKLEDSAMYFCASRTPVAEAFFGQGTRLTVV.